This T cell receptor (beta chain) was sequenced in a study of somatic mutations in cytotoxic T cells in rheumatoid arthritis. The study, taken as a whole, reports: Patients with a largest CD8+ clone exceeding 20% of CD8+ cells numbered about an eighth of the 65. Rheumatoid arthritis patients and age-matched healthy controls showed no significant difference in CD8+ T-cell clonality. Antigens recognized by the expanded CD8+ clones were unknown.

Purity of the CD4+ and CD8+ cells, isolated by positive magnetic bead selection, was checked by flow cytometry. A word on this clone: What it binds is not known.

CDR3 length equals 13 residues. The germline V and J ends were trimmed by 2 bases and 5 bases, with 10 bases remaining between them. The germline V gene encodes CDR1 SGHDT and CDR2 YYEEEE. Produced via immunoSEQ multiplex PCR; TCRdb's table is partial and in-frame only. The table records 15,000 or so clones, about 72% of them present only once. Sequenced input: CD8+ T cells sorted from blood. The chain joins TRBV5-6 to TRBJ2-5, with TRBD2 as a possible D gene (6 bases). The TCR was taken from an adult with rheumatoid arthritis. The CDR3 here is CASSFGGGETQYF. DNA for the CDR3: TGTGCCAGCAGCTTCGGTGGGGGGGAGACCCAGTACTTC.